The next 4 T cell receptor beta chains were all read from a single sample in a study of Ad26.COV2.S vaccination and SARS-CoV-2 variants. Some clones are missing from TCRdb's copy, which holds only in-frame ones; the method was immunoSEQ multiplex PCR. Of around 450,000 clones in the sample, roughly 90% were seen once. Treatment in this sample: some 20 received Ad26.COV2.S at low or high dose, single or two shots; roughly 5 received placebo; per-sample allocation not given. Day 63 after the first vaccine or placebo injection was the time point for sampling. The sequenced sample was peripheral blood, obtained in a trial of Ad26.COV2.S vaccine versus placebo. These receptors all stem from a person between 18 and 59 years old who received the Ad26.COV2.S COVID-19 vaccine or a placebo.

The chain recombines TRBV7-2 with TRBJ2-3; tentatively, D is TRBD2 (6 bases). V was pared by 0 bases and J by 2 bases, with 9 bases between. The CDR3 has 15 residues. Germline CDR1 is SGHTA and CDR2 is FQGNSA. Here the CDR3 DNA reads TGTGCCAGCAGCTTAGCGGGAGGCAACACAGATACGCAGTATTTT. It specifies CASSLAGGNTDTQYF.

For the CDR3, the DNA is TGCGCCAGCAGCCAAGGTAGCTGGGCCTACGGGATTGACTACGAGCAGTACTTC. Translating it yields CASSQGSWAYGIDYEQYF. The chain couples TRBV4-3 to TRBJ2-7, with TRBD2 as a possible D gene (5 bases). Trimming left V 1 base short and J 3 bases short, with 22 bases between. Looked up from germline, CDR1 is LGHNA and CDR2 is YSLEER. The CDR3 spans 18 residues.

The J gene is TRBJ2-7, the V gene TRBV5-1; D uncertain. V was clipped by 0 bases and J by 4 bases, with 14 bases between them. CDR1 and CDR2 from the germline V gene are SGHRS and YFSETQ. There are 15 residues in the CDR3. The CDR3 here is CASSLGPAAQYEQYF. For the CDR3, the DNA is TGCGCCAGCAGCTTGGGGCCGGCCGCTCAATACGAGCAGTACTTC.

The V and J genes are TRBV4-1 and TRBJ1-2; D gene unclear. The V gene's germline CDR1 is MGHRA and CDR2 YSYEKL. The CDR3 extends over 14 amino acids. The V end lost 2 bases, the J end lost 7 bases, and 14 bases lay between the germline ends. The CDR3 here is CASSQSSGSAGYTF. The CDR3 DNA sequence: TGCGCCAGCAGCCAAAGCTCAGGATCGGCTGGCTACACCTTC.